One sample yielded the 21 T cell receptor beta chains listed below, sequenced in a study of blood T cell repertoires in COVID-19. Assay used: immunoSEQ multiplex PCR; TCRdb lists only in-frame clones, some missing. The repertoire holds roughly 100,000 clones, with around 89% as singletons. Sequenced material: peripheral blood. These receptor sequences come from a woman aged 60-75 years with acute or convalescent COVID-19.

This chain uses TRBV7-9 with TRBJ2-7; 14 bases line up with TRBD2. This CDR3 has 16 amino acids. Trimming at V came to 5 bases and at J to 2 bases, leaving 5 bases not matched to a gene. In germline, CDR1 is SEHNR, CDR2 FQNEAQ (reference sequence). The CDR3 coding sequence is TGTGCCAGCAGCCAAACGACTAGCGGGAGGGCCTACGAGCAGTACTTC. Its protein is CASSQTTSGRAYEQYF.

The V call is TRBV15, the J call TRBJ2-3, with 7 bases matching TRBD2. Trimming at V came to 3 bases and at J to 0 bases, leaving 6 bases not matched to a gene. The CDR3 has 16 amino acids. Germline CDR1 LNHNV, CDR2 YYDKDF (reference sequence). The DNA of the CDR3 is TGTGCCACCAGCAGGGGGGGGTCATCTAGCACAGATACGCAGTATTTT. Amino acids: CATSRGGSSSTDTQYF.

V is TRBV6-6 and J is TRBJ2-1, with 11 bases fitting TRBD2. CDR1 is MNHNY, CDR2 SVGAGI, per germline (reference sequence). The CDR3 contains 15 residues. V lost 7 bases to trimming and J lost 8 bases; unmatched junction nucleotides: 10. The DNA of the CDR3 is TGTGCCAGCACCGATAGCGGGAGGGCCCGGGATGAGCAGTTCTTC. Translation: CASTDSGRARDEQFF.

A single count supports this clone. This chain joins TRBV11-3 and TRBJ2-3; D not resolved. Trimming removed 5 bases at V and 4 bases at J, with 13 bases between. Germline CDR1 is SGHNT and CDR2 is YENEEA. This CDR3 has 14 amino acids. The CDR3 DNA sequence: TGTGCCAGCAGCGACTGGAGTTTCGCAGATACGCAGTATTTT. Translating gives CASSDWSFADTQYF.

The rearrangement joins TRBV28 to TRBJ1-2; D remains unclear. Per germline, CDR1 MDHEN and CDR2 SYDVKM. This CDR3 region has 10 residues. V lost 3 bases and J lost 8, with 4 bases in between. CDR3 protein: CASSFRGYTF. DNA of the CDR3: TGTGCCAGCAGTTTCCGGGGCTACACCTTC.

V is TRBV28 and J is TRBJ1-2, with TRBD1 matching over 7 bases. V was clipped by 8 bases and J by 7 bases; unmatched bases: 16. The germline V gene encodes CDR1 MDHEN and CDR2 SYDVKM. CDR3 length: 15 residues. The CDR3 loop reads CASWVGQGDDLGYTF. The CDR3 region has the DNA TGTGCCAGCTGGGTGGGGCAGGGGGACGATCTTGGCTACACCTTC.

The chain links TRBV7-8 to TRBJ1-5; D not certain. V lost 3 bases and J lost 0, with 15 bases in between. Germline-derived CDR1 and CDR2 are SGHVS and FQNEAQ. This CDR3 comprises 17 residues. This CDR3 is CASSFGIAIYSNQPQHF. As DNA, the CDR3 is TGTGCCAGCAGCTTCGGTATTGCGATTTATAGCAATCAGCCCCAGCATTTT.

The gene calls are TRBV5-4 and TRBJ1-1; D may be TRBD1 (5 bases). The CDR3 is 14 amino acids. Germline values: CDR1 SGHNT, CDR2 YYREEE (reference sequence). The V end was cut by 0 bases, the J end by 7 bases, with 13 bases between. This CDR3 is CASSLGVGAGEAFF. The CDR3 region has the DNA TGTGCCAGCAGCTTGGGGGTAGGGGCCGGTGAAGCTTTCTTT.

In its sample, this clone was seen once. V is TRBV27 and J is TRBJ2-2; D remains unclear. Trimming took off 3 bases at V and 0 bases at J, with 5 bases between the two ends. CDR3 length: 14 amino acids. From germline, CDR1 is MNHEY and CDR2 SMNVEV (reference sequence). The CDR3 spells CASSLRSNTGELFF. For the CDR3, the DNA is TGTGCCAGCAGTTTGAGGTCGAACACCGGGGAGCTGTTTTTT.

The chain employs TRBV18 and TRBJ2-5; 9 bases match TRBD1. The CDR3 is 16 amino acids. Per germline, CDR1 KGHSH and CDR2 LQKENI. Trimming at V came to 4 bases and at J to 4 bases, leaving 10 bases not matched to a gene. This chain's CDR3 is CASSLGTGMHTETQYF. For the CDR3, the DNA is TGTGCCAGCTCACTGGGGACAGGGATGCATACAGAGACCCAGTACTTC.

DNA of the CDR3: TGTGCCAGCAGTTTGGGGGGTAAAGAGACCCAGTACTTC. Its translation is CASSLGGKETQYF. The chain links TRBV12-3 or TRBV12-4 to TRBJ2-5; D perhaps matches TRBD2 (6 bases). The V end was cut by 3 bases, the J end by 3 bases, with 8 bases between. The CDR3 contains 13 residues.

The genes are TRBV4-2 and TRBJ1-2; 9 bases are shared with TRBD1. Unmatched junction bases numbered 5, after V lost 4 bases and J lost 5 bases. Germline CDR1 and CDR2: LGHNA and YNFKEQ. The CDR3 spans 14 residues. CDR3 in DNA: TGTGCCAGCAGCCGACCGGGACAGGGATATGGCTACACCTTC. Its protein is CASSRPGQGYGYTF.

The J gene is TRBJ2-7, the V gene TRBV5-3; 9 nucleotides line up with TRBD1. TRBV5-3 is labeled an ORF, and its function is uncertain. The CDR3 runs to 16 residues. Trimming took 4 bases from V and 2 from J; bases not matched to a gene: 10. CDR3 region: CARSRRPGQGTYEQYF. The CDR3 DNA reads TGTGCCAGAAGCAGACGTCCCGGACAGGGGACCTACGAGCAGTACTTC.

The chain employs TRBV4-2 and TRBJ2-1, with 8 bases identical to TRBD2. Germline V gene data show CDR1 as LGHNA and CDR2 as YNFKEQ. The CDR3 has 16 amino acids. The trim removed 7 bases at V and 9 bases at J, leaving 17 bases unmatched. CDR3 loop: CASTTNPTGLGSEQFF. In DNA, the CDR3 is TGTGCCAGCACCACAAACCCAACGGGACTAGGGAGTGAGCAGTTCTTC.

The chain has TRBV23-1 and TRBJ1-6; D gene unclear. TRBV23-1 is flagged as an ORF with uncertain function. The CDR3 runs 17 residues. Trimming removed 2 bases at V and 1 base at J, with 12 bases between. The CDR3 region is CASSQPPRSSYNSPLHF. Here the CDR3 DNA reads TGCGCCAGCAGTCAACCGCCTAGGTCTTCCTATAATTCACCCCTCCACTTT.

The rearrangement uses TRBV1 and TRBJ2-2; the D call in the table, TRBD2, was not verified against the DNA. TRBV1 is noted as a pseudogene. The CDR3 is made up of 16 amino acids. The CDR3 spells CTSSPGADSNTGELFF. In DNA form, the CDR3 reads TGCACCAGCAGCCCAGGAGCGGATTCGAACACCGGGGAGCTGTTTTTT.

This clone was observed a single time. Different DNA sequences within this sample yield the same CDR3. The chain uses TRBV2 and TRBJ1-1; D ambiguous. The germline gives CDR1 SNHLY, CDR2 FYNNEI. The CDR3 contains 14 residues. V lost 2 bases, J lost 1 base, and 8 bases lay in between. CDR3 residues: CASSELASNTEAFF. Written as DNA, the CDR3 is TGTGCCAGCAGTGAATTGGCCTCGAACACTGAAGCTTTCTTT.

The chain recombines TRBV10-3 with TRBJ2-1, with D perhaps TRBD2 (5 bases). CDR1 is ENHRY, CDR2 SYGVKD, per germline. Trimming took off 2 bases at V and 4 bases at J, with 15 bases between the two ends. The CDR3 is 16 amino acids. DNA for the CDR3: TGTGCCATCAGTGAGACCTCAGCGGCCATATACAATGAGCAGTTCTTC. Translation gives CAISETSAAIYNEQFF.

This chain connects TRBV29-1 to TRBJ1-2; perhaps TRBD1 as D (5 bases). Germline assignment: CDR1 SQVTM and CDR2 ANQGSEA. The CDR3 consists of 13 residues. Trimming pared 3 bases from V and 8 bases from J, leaving 16 bases between. CDR3: CSVDTMGGGGYTF. The DNA for the CDR3 is TGCAGCGTTGATACGATGGGGGGAGGCGGCTACACCTTC.

The rearrangement joins TRBV11-2 to TRBJ2-1, with 9 bases identical to TRBD2. J was trimmed by 9 bases and V by 5 bases; bases with no gene match: 14. The CDR3 is 16 residues long. Germline CDR1 is SGHAT and CDR2 is FQNNGV. The CDR3, as DNA: TGTGCCAGCAGCCCGTTGGCTAGCGGGATTTTTATTGAGCAGTTCTTC. Translated: CASSPLASGIFIEQFF.

The chain combines TRBV6-2 or TRBV6-3 with TRBJ2-5, with no clear D. Germline assignment: CDR1 MNHEY and CDR2 SVGEGT. The length of the CDR3 is 14 residues. V lost 6 bases, J lost 4 bases, and 15 bases lay in between. The CDR3 coding sequence is TGTGCCAGCAGCCTACCGGCCTCGGGAGAGACCCAGTACTTC. Its translation: CASSLPASGETQYF.